The 18 T cell receptor beta chains below were found in one sample sequenced in a study of regulatory T cells in long-lasting Graves disease. Relying on iRepertoire HTBI primers and Arm-PCR of CDR3 regions, the team built TCR beta libraries. TCRdb itself ran the multiplex PCR reads through MiXCR, one entry per CDR3 protein. The sample lists around 250,000 distinct CDR3 sequences; 15% to 20% were seen once. Time point of the sample: newly diagnosed GD, antithyroid drugs for less than 3 months. The TCR library used RNA extracted from PBMCs. These same data were also listed under a study on T cells in Graves' hyperthyroidism and ophthalmopathy.

The sample consisted of peripheral blood mononuclear cells (PBMCs), taken at new diagnosis, from a patient treated with antithyroid drugs. Receptors were obtained from a young woman with Graves disease.

The chain links TRBV9 to TRBJ1-4; 11 bases are shared with TRBD1. Germline trimming cut 3 bases from V and 6 bases from J; bases unmatched to any gene: 1. The CDR3 has 14 amino acids. In germline, CDR1 is SGDLS, CDR2 YYNGEE. CDR3 in amino acids: CASSEGQGDEKLFF. As DNA, the CDR3 is TGTGCCAGCAGCGAGGGACAGGGGGATGAAAAACTGTTTTTT.

The chain combines TRBV2 with TRBJ2-1, with 16 nucleotides matching TRBD2. V lost 7 bases, J lost 8 bases, and 5 bases stayed unmatched. Looked up from germline, CDR1 is SNHLY and CDR2 is FYNNEI. This CDR3 has 15 residues. The CDR3 sequence is CASTGTSGGAYEQFF. The CDR3 bases are TGTGCCAGCACAGGGACTAGCGGGGGGGCCTATGAGCAGTTCTTC. Full variable domain (remainder filled in from reference TRBV2 and TRBJ2-1): EPEVTQTPSHQVTQMGQEVILRCVPISNHLYFYWYRQILGQKVEFLVSFYNNEISEKSEIFDDQFSVERPDGSNFTLKIRSTKLEDSAMYFCASTGTSGGAYEQFFGPGTRLTVL.

The table lists this clonotype with many counts. V and J are TRBV6-1 and TRBJ1-1; D is unresolved. Germline V lookup: CDR1 MNHNS, CDR2 SASEGT. The CDR3 consists of 13 residues. V was pared by 4 bases and J by 3 bases, with 9 bases between. CDR3 amino acids: CASSGGRYTEAFF. In DNA form, the CDR3 reads TGTGCCAGCAGTGGGGGTCGTTACACTGAAGCTTTCTTT.

This clonotype has at least ten counts. The genes are TRBV20-1 and TRBJ2-7, with TRBD1 identical over 8 bases. CDR1 is DFQATT, CDR2 SNEGSKA, per germline (reference sequence). The CDR3 consists of 13 residues. J lost 2 bases, V lost 5 bases, and 5 bases had no gene match. CDR3 sequence (DNA): TGCAGTGCTGAGACAGGGGCACCCTACGAGCAGTACTTC. Residues: CSAETGAPYEQYF.

In its sample, this clonotype was seen a few times. The V gene is TRBV20-1, the J gene TRBJ1-6; D unresolved. V lost 3 bases, J lost 0 bases, and 9 bases lay in between. CDR1 DFQATT and CDR2 SNEGSKA come from the germline V gene (reference sequence). The CDR3 extends over 15 amino acids. In DNA, the CDR3 is TGCAGTGCTAGTTACGGGAGCTCCTATAATTCACCCCTCCACTTT. It codes for CSASYGSSYNSPLHF.

This clonotype was counted many times. This sequence joins TRBV20-1 and TRBJ2-2; D not certain. Germline-derived CDR1 and CDR2 are DFQATT and SNEGSKA (reference sequence). This CDR3 comprises 13 residues. V lost 7 bases and J lost 3, with 12 bases in between. The CDR3 region has the DNA TGCAGTGTTAAACCTAGGGACACCGGGGAGCTGTTTTTT. This sequence encodes CSVKPRDTGELFF.

There are many counts of this clonotype. The V gene is TRBV3-1, the J gene TRBJ1-1, with a possible D match to TRBD1 (5 bases). The CDR3 runs 15 residues. Germline V gene lookup returns CDR1 LGHDT and CDR2 YNNKEL (reference sequence). Trimming left V 0 bases short and J 5 bases short, with 13 bases between. CDR3: CASSQEGQPLTEAFF. CDR3 nucleotides: TGTGCCAGCAGCCAAGAAGGACAACCACTAACTGAAGCTTTCTTT.

This clonotype was counted ten times or more. The V gene is TRBV5-1, the J gene TRBJ2-3; D unclear. Between the trimmed V and J ends, which lost 4 bases and 4 bases, there was a span of 13 bases. From germline, CDR1 is SGHRS and CDR2 YFSETQ. The CDR3 length is 14 residues. CDR3 coding DNA: TGCGCCAGCAGCGGTAGGGAAGGGTCAGATACGCAGTATTTT. It is translated as CASSGREGSDTQYF. Filled out from reference TRBV5-1 and TRBJ2-3, the complete variable domain reads KAGVTQTPRYLIKTRGQQVTLSCSPISGHRSVSWYQQTPGQGLQFLFEYFSETQRNKGNFPGRFSGRQFSNSRSEMNVSTLELGDSALYLCASSGREGSDTQYFGPGTRLTVL.

This clonotype was found many times. The genes are TRBV28 and TRBJ2-7; D remains unclear. The CDR3 totals 15 residues. V lost 5 bases and J lost 0, with 14 bases in between. In germline, CDR1 is MDHEN, CDR2 SYDVKM. The CDR3 loop is CASSHSDGTSYEQYF. The CDR3 DNA sequence: TGTGCCAGCAGTCACAGCGACGGCACCTCCTACGAGCAGTACTTC.

As for this clonotype: One junction end disagrees with the germline gene, perhaps due to a read error. The chain combines TRBV4-1 with TRBJ2-2, with D possibly being TRBD2 (5 bases). Germline assignment: CDR1 MGHRA and CDR2 YSYEKL. The CDR3 has 16 residues. In DNA, the CDR3 is TGCGCCAGCAGCCAAGATATGTGGGGTAGCACCGGGGAACTGTTTTTT. It is translated as CASSQDMWGSTGELFF.

Regarding this clonotype: A read error may be the cause here, since a much bigger clone is one base away. The chain carries TRBV11-2 and TRBJ2-3; 10 bases match TRBD2. V was pared by 6 bases and J by 3 bases, with 12 bases of the junction left unmatched. The CDR3 has 17 residues. CDR1 is SGHAT and CDR2 is FQNNGV in the germline V gene. In DNA form, the CDR3 reads TGTGCCAGCAGTCCACAGTACCGGACTAGCGGAACAGATACGCAGTATTTT. Amino acids: CASSPQYRTSGTDTQYF.

This clonotype was counted at least ten times. V gene TRBV6-9 combines with J gene TRBJ1-1; unclear D gene. Trimming shortened V by 2 bases and J by 10 bases, and 17 bases separated the two germline ends. Germline values: CDR1 MNHGY, CDR2 SVAAGI. The length of the CDR3 is 14 residues. DNA of the CDR3: TGTGCCAGCAGTTATCTCCCAGACCCCTCTGGAGCTTTCTTT. It codes for CASSYLPDPSGAFF.

Details on this clonotype: A read error is possible here, since a much larger clone lies one base away. The chain has TRBV5-6 and TRBJ2-2; the match to TRBD1 covers 8 bases. The CDR3 totals 16 residues. The V gene's germline CDR1 is SGHDT and CDR2 YYEEEE. CDR3 loop: CASSLGHRGNTGGLFF. The DNA of the CDR3 is TGTGCCAGCAGCTTGGGACACAGGGGGAACACCGGGGGGCTGTTTTTT.

The chain is built from TRBV5-6 and TRBJ1-5, with D perhaps matching TRBD1 (6 bases). CDR3 size: 14 residues. The germline CDR1 and CDR2 sequences are SGHDT and YYEEEE. V lost 1 base to trimming and J lost 7 bases, with 12 bases between them. CDR3 residues: CASSLRADRQPQHF. The CDR3 DNA follows: TGTGCCAGCAGCTTGAGGGCCGACAGGCAGCCCCAGCATTTT.

In this sample, this clonotype turned up many times. The CDR3 sequence is CASSQDNPLYEQYF. The CDR3 region has the DNA TGCGCCAGCAGCCAAGATAACCCCCTGTACGAGCAGTACTTC. The chain is built from TRBV4-1 and TRBJ2-7; D is unclear. The CDR3 has 14 residues. V was pared by 0 bases and J by 4 bases, with 10 bases between. Germline V gene lookup returns CDR1 MGHRA and CDR2 YSYEKL.

In its sample, this clonotype was seen many times. The chain has TRBV7-9 and TRBJ2-7; D possibly corresponds to TRBD2 (7 bases). The CDR3 is made up of 14 amino acids. Germline CDR1 SEHNR, CDR2 FQNEAQ (reference sequence). V lost 2 bases and J lost 7, with 15 bases in between. In DNA form, the CDR3 reads TGTGCCAGCAGCTTATCGGCGGGGGCGGGTGAGCAGTACTTC. Its protein is CASSLSAGAGEQYF.

V usage is TRBV14 and J usage is TRBJ2-5; 9 positions agree with TRBD1. The CDR3 has 15 amino acids. V shed 3 bases, J shed 5 bases, and the junction held 7 bases outside the gene matches. Germline lookup yields CDR1 SGHDN and CDR2 FVKESK. CDR3 in amino acids: CASSQGTGRTETQYF. The CDR3 bases are TGTGCCAGCAGCCAGGGGACAGGGAGGACGGAGACCCAGTACTTC. Looking up the rest from reference TRBV14 and TRBJ2-5 gives the full variable domain: EAGVTQFPSHSVIEKGQTVTLRCDPISGHDNLYWYRRVMGKEIKFLLHFVKESKQDESGMPNNRFLAERTGGTYSTLKVQPAELEDSGVYFCASSQGTGRTETQYFGPGTRLLVL.

This clonotype appeared a few times. V usage is TRBV12-3 or TRBV12-4 and J usage is TRBJ1-5; TRBD1 aligns across 9 bases. The length of the CDR3 is 14 residues. The V and J ends lost 7 bases and 7 bases, in that order; junction bases with no gene match: 8. CDR3 coding DNA: TGTGCCAGCAAAAGACAGGGGGGGGAGCAGCCCCAGCATTTT. Translated: CASKRQGGEQPQHF.